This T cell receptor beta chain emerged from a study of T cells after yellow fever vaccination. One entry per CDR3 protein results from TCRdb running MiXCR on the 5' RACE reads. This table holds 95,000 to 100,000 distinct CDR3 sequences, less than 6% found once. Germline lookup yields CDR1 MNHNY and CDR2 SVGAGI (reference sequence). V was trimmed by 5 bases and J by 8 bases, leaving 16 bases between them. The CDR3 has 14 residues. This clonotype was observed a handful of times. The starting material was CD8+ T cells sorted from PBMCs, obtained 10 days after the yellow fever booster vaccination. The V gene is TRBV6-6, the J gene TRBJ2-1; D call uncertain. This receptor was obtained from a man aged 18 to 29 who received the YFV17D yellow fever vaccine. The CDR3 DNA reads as TGTGCCAGCAGTCCCTTATTCGGGTATGATGAGCAGTTCTTC. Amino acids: CASSPLFGYDEQFF.